This TCR beta chain was recorded in a study of cytomegalovirus exposure and HLA in healthy donors. Whole-study findings and limits: The authors later found most CMV-associated TCR beta chains appeared HLA-restricted. Sequencing likely generated an artifact that appeared as a cluster of highly shared sequence variants. Reports described diagnosis of cytomegalovirus status by the classifier as highly specific and sensitive. Other equally common chains were less clonally expanded than HLA-associated TCR beta chains, a later analysis showed.

In regard to this clone: Antigen unknown.

PCR amplification relied on 60 Vbeta primers (plus 13 Jbeta primers). Generated by immunoSEQ multiplex PCR, the TCRdb table keeps only in-frame clones and is missing some. The table shows 240,000 or so clones, with around 81% occurring only once. The ends were cut back, 2 bases at V and 1 base at J, with 12 bases in the middle. Germline loops: CDR1 LNHNV, CDR2 YYDKDF (reference sequence). CDR3 length: 16 amino acids. Sample: PBMCs. The rearrangement uses TRBV15 and TRBJ2-1; D gene uncertain. The clonotype comes from a woman aged 55-69 years in good health and CMV-seropositive. CDR3 in amino acids: CATSRSLSRSYNEQFF. Written as DNA, the CDR3 is TGTGCCACCAGCAGATCCCTCTCTAGATCCTACAATGAGCAGTTCTTC. Full variable domain (remainder filled in from reference TRBV15 and TRBJ2-1): DAMVIQNPRYQVTQFGKPVTLSCSQTLNHNVMYWYQQKSSQAPKLLFHYYDKDFNNEADTPDNFQSRRPNTSFCFLDIRSPGLGDTAMYLCATSRSLSRSYNEQFFGPGTRLTVL.